What follows is one TCR beta chain and its context. This clonotype was counted at least ten times. The target of this receptor is not known. There are no base qualities to consult, and no much larger clone falls within one base. As encoded in the germline V gene (reference sequence), CDR1 is DFQATT while CDR2 is SNEGSKA. The CDR3 goes from the cysteine to the phenylalanine over 16 residues. The kept DNA is CDR3 alone, 48 bases in frame from the first base. At the junction V is shortened by 2 bases and J by 0 bases, with 11 bases in between. These data are taken from a study of neurological immune-mediated disorders (dated by TCRdb to between 2019 and 2020). For the wider study: Among the approximately 34 multiple sclerosis patients, relapsing-remitting MS accounted for about 31 and secondary progressive MS accounted for 3. Using UMI-based sequencing, the study compared peripheral blood TCR-beta repertoires from patients with HTLV-I-associated myelopathy (HAM/TSP), patients with multiple sclerosis, and healthy controls. Alongside PBMC samples, the set of about 100 TCR-beta libraries contained longitudinal samples, technical triplicates, and paired CD4+ and CD8+ T-cell subsets that had been sorted. The cohort included some 66 subjects: about 15 with HAM/TSP, around 34 with multiple sclerosis, and some 20 healthy controls. Results the study describes overall, beyond this receptor: No clinical or MRI features were associated with the MS cluster, and the authors said that larger cohorts are needed. The highest TCR clonal expansion was observed in HAM/TSP patients, whereas the lowest was observed in MS patients, even when compared with healthy controls. Repertoires from 18 of 34 MS patients were grouped by phylogenetic analysis into a cluster of related CDR3 sequences, suggesting a possible repertoire-level signature. Expanded clones from different subjects shared no identical CDR3 amino acid sequences, which suggests that TCR-beta repertoires were private in all groups.

To synthesize cDNA, template-switch 5'RACE was performed with a primer carrying a 10-nucleotide random unique molecular identifier so that each TCR transcript was tagged. Over 160 million TCR-beta sequences, covering 15-18 subjects, were produced in each sequencing run. Total RNA was extracted with the RNeasy kit. The KAPA Real-time Library Amplification kit was used to amplify TCR-beta VDJ regions with primers for the TCR constant region and the 5'RACE anchor. Sample indexes and Illumina adaptors were added in a first PCR, and a second PCR then increased library yield. After purification with Ampure beads, the TCR product of roughly 650 bp was size-selected on a 2% E-gel SizeSelection system. Before pooling, library quality was assessed on a Bioanalyzer, concentration was determined with Qubit, and library quantification was performed with the Kapa Library Quantification kit. An Illumina HiSeq 2500 sequenced the libraries paired-end 2 x 150 bp. To increase sequence diversity, roughly 24-31% phiX was spiked into each library pool. The published analysis was carried out like this. The UMI-based MiGEC pipeline processed quality-filtered reads and removed over 80% of raw TCR sequences during error correction. IMGT germline references were used for aligning VDJ genes, and each clonotype was defined as a unique CDR3 amino acid sequence together with its V-J genes. Clonal expansion, Shannon diversity, and CDR3 relatedness (CalcPairwiseDistances, ClusterSamples) were evaluated with VDJtools, and phylogenetic trees were built with CLCbio workbench. Using coefficient-of-variation modelling across technical triplicates, the study counted a clone as expanded if it had at least 8 unique UMIs. TCRdb reprocessed the public reads (quality trimming at Q25 with fastp, clone calling with MiXCR) and kept in-frame beta chains. Each CDR3 protein appears once, grouped with its most common genes and DNA. The V and J calls were determined by TCRdb, not by the authors. In all, the sample holds over 35,000 distinct CDR3 sequences, and more than 2% of those were seen once. The ten top clones hold 2% to 2.5% of the sample.

Libraries from unsorted PBMCs were made from 2 million PBMCs kept in RNAlater at -80 degrees C until RNA extraction. Multiple sclerosis patients were enrolled in a US clinical protocol evaluating disease progression by magnetic resonance imaging. PBMCs were separated from peripheral blood using Ficoll-Hypaque density gradient centrifugation and then cryopreserved in liquid nitrogen. Sequenced sample: PBMCs. The chain is made from TRBV20-1 and TRBJ1-6, with the D segment identity uncertain. The TCR was taken from a man over 45 with multiple sclerosis. CDR3 region: CSARQFRSSYNSPLHF. The DNA sequence follows: TGCAGTGCTAGACAATTTAGGAGCTCCTATAATTCACCCCTCCACTTT.